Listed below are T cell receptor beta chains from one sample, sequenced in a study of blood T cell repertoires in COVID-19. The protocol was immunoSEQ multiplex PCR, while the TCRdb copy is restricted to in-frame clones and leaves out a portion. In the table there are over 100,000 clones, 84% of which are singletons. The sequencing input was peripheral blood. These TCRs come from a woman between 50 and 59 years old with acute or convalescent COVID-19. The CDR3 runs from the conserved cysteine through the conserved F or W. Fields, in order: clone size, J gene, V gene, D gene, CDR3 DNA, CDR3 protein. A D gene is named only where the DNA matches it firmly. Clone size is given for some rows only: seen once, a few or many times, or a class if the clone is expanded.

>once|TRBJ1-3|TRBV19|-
TGTGCCAGTAAGCGGGACTCTGGAAACACCATATATTTT
CASKRDSGNTIYF
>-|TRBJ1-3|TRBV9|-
TGTGCCAGCAGCCCCCGCGAGGGCCTTTCGAACTCTGGAAACACCATATATTTT
CASSPREGLSNSGNTIYF
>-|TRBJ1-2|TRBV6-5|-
TGTGCCAGCAGTCAGGGGAACCTTCGGGTTGGCTACACCTTC
CASSQGNLRVGYTF
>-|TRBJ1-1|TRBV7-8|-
TGTGCCAGCAGCTTAGCGATCGTCGGGGTTGAAGCTTTCTTT
CASSLAIVGVEAFF
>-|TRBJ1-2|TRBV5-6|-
TGTGCCAGCAGCTTGGAGGGGCCTAGCTATGGCTACACCTTC
CASSLEGPSYGYTF
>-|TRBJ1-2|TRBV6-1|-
TGTGCCAGCAGTGAAGGACAGTCTTTCCTTGGCTACACCTTC
CASSEGQSFLGYTF
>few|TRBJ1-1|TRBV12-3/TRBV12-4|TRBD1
TGTGCCAGCACCGAATCCGGGACAGGGAAAGCTTTCTTT
CASTESGTGKAFF
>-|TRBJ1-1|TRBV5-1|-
TGCGCCAGCACCAGCGGGGATGGGGCTTTCTTT
CASTSGDGAFF
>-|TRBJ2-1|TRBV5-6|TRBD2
TGTGCCAGCAGCTTGCTGGGACTAGCAGCCCACAATGAGCAGTTCTTC
CASSLLGLAAHNEQFF
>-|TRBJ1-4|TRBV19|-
TGTGCCAGTAGTCCCCAGAGGCGGGATGAAAAACTGTTTTTT
CASSPQRRDEKLFF
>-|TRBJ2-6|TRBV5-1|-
TGCGCCAGCAGCTTGGTACAGAGCTCTGGGGCCAACGTCCTGACTTTC
CASSLVQSSGANVLTF
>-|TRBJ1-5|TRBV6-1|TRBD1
TGTGCCAGCAGTGAAGGGGGACAGAGGTTCGCCCCCCAGCATTTT
CASSEGGQRFAPQHF
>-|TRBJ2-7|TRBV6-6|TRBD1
TGTGCCGTCTTCGCCGGACAGGGCCGCTCCTACGAGCAGTACTTC
CAVFAGQGRSYEQYF
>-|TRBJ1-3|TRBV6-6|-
TGTGCCAGCAGTCCGCACCATCAGGGATTCTCTGGAAACACCATATATTTT
CASSPHHQGFSGNTIYF
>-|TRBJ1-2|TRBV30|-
TGTGCCTGGAGCCGTGAGGGAGTCTATGGCTACACCTTC
CAWSREGVYGYTF
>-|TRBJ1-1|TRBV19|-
TGTGCCAGTAGATTTATGAACACTGAAGCTTTCTTT
CASRFMNTEAFF
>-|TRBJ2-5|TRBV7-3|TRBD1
TGTGCCAGCAGCTTGGGGACAGCTTCTCAAGAGACCCAGTACTTC
CASSLGTASQETQYF
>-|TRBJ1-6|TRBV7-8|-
TGTGCCAGCAGCTTGTCCGGGGTACGGAATTCACCCCTCCACTTT
CASSLSGVRNSPLHF
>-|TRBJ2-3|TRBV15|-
TGTGCCACCAGCGAAGGACAACCCCGTTCCACAGATACGCAGTATTTT
CATSEGQPRSTDTQYF
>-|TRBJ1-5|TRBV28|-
TGTGCCAGCAGTTTAGGGACAAGGGAGCAGCCCCAGCATTTT
CASSLGTREQPQHF
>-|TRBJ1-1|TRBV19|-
TGTGCCACCAGAGCCCGAGGCACTGAAGCTTTCTTT
CATRARGTEAFF
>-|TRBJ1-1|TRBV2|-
TGTGCCAGCAGTGAATTCGGGAGAACTAACACTGAAGCTTTCTTT
CASSEFGRTNTEAFF
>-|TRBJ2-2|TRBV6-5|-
TGTGCCAGCAGAGCGTACACCGGGGAGCTGTTTTTT
CASRAYTGELFF
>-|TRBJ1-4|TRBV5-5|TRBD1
TGTGCCAGCAGCACAGGGGGGGCCTGGGAAAAACTGTTTTTT
CASSTGGAWEKLFF
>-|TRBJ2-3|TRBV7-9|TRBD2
TGTGCCAGCAGCTTAAGGGTAGTTACGGGGGGAAGCACAGATACGCAGTATTTT
CASSLRVVTGGSTDTQYF
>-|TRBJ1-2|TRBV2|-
TGTGCCAGCCGGGCGGGTACCGGGGACTATGGCTACACCTTC
CASRAGTGDYGYTF
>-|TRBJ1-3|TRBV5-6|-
TGTGCCAGCAGCCCGGACACCCGCTCTGGAAACACCATATATTTT
CASSPDTRSGNTIYF
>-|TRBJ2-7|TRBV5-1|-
TGCGCCAGCAGCCCCGGACTCACCTACGAGCAGTACTTC
CASSPGLTYEQYF
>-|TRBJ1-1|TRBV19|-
TGTGCCAGTAGTATAGCCAGGCCTGAAGCTTTCTTT
CASSIARPEAFF
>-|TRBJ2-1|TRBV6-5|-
TGTGCCAGCAGTCTTAGCAGAGTTGATTACAATGAGCAGTTCTTC
CASSLSRVDYNEQFF
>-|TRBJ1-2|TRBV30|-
TGTGCCTGGAGTGGGGACTTCTATGGCTACACCTTC
CAWSGDFYGYTF
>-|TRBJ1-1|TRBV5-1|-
TGCGCCAGCAGGAAGGAGCCCAGGGTGAACACTGAAGCTTTCTTT
CASRKEPRVNTEAFF
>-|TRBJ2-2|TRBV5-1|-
TGCGCCAGCAGCTTGATACAACAGGGTACCGGGGAGCTGTTTTTT
CASSLIQQGTGELFF
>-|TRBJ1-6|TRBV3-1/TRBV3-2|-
TGTGCCAGCAGCCCCACAGGGACCCCGGCGTATAATTCACCCCTCCACTTT
CASSPTGTPAYNSPLHF
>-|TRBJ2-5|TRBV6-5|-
TGTGCCAGCAAATTCCAGGGTATAGGCGCGGAGACCCAGTACTTC
CASKFQGIGAETQYF
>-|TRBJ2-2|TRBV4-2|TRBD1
TGTGCCAGCAGACTCAGCAGGGGGTCCGGGGAGCTGTTTTTT
CASRLSRGSGELFF
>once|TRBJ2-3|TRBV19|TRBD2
TGTGCCAGTAGGACTAGCGGGGGTGGAGATACGCAGTATTTT
CASRTSGGGDTQYF
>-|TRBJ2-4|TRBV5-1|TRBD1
TGCGCCAGCAGCCCCAGGGGACAGGCCAAAAACATTCAGTACTTC
CASSPRGQAKNIQYF
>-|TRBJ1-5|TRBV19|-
TGTGCCAGTAGTATAGAGGCTCAGCCCCAGCATTTT
CASSIEAQPQHF
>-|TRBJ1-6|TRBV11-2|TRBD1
TGTGCCAGCAGCCCGGACAGGGGAGTTCCTTCACCCCTCCACTTT
CASSPDRGVPSPLHF
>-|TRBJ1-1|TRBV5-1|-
TGCGCCAGCAGCCTCGGGGGGCCTGAAGCTTTCTTT
CASSLGGPEAFF
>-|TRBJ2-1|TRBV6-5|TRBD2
TGTGCCACCGCCAGCGGGGGGAGTGTGGTTGAGCAGTTCTTC
CATASGGSVVEQFF
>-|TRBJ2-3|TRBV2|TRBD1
TGTGCCAGCAGTGAGGGGGACAGAGACACAGATACGCAGTATTTT
CASSEGDRDTDTQYF
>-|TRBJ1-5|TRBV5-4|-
TGTGCCAGCAGCTTGGCCGGAGCTGGCCAGCCCCAGCATTTT
CASSLAGAGQPQHF
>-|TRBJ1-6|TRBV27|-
TGTGCCAGTTCCGGCAGGGCTAACGGATATAATTCACCCCTCCACTTT
CASSGRANGYNSPLHF
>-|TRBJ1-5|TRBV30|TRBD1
TGTGCCTGGGGGACAGGGAATACGAATCAGCCCCAGCATTTT
CAWGTGNTNQPQHF
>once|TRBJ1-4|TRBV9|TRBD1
TGTGCCAGCAGCGCCGGACAGGGGAATGAAAAACTGTTTTTT
CASSAGQGNEKLFF
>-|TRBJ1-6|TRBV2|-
TGTGCCAGCAACACAGGGAATTCACCCCTCCACTTT
CASNTGNSPLHF
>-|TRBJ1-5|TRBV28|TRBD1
TGTGCCAGCAGTTTGGGGCAGGGGGCCCCGGAGTTTCAGCCCCAGCATTTT
CASSLGQGAPEFQPQHF
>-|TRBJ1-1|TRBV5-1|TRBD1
TGCGCCAGCACCAGGGGGCCTGACACTGAAGCTTTCTTT
CASTRGPDTEAFF
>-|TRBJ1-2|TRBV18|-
TGTGCCAGCTCGGTAACAGGCCCTCCTAACTATGGCTACACCTTC
CASSVTGPPNYGYTF
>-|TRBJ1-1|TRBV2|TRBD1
TGTGCCAGCAGTTACAGGGGTGGAACTGAAGCTTTCTTT
CASSYRGGTEAFF